This T cell receptor beta chain comes out of a study of OX40 agonist ivuxolimab in advanced cancers. Across the whole study: The study gave patients intravenous ivuxolimab at 0.01 to 10 mg/kg every 2 weeks.

Whole-study results and caveats: Also present in some nonresponders was a low level of normalized T-cell clonal expansion. Compared with CD4+, CD8+ T cells on average had more expanded clones.

TCRdb keeps only in-frame clones here, not all; method: immunoSEQ multiplex PCR. The data contain about 16,000 clones, approximately 80% of them singletons. Regarding this clone: The antigen is unknown. With a much larger clone just one base away, this may be a read error. In the same sample, other DNA sequences code for this CDR3.

This CDR3 contains 12 residues. V lost 6 bases and J lost 8, with 16 bases in between. Germline CDR1 reads SQVTM; CDR2 reads ANQGSEA. Here the sequenced sample was CD4+ or CD8+ T cells sorted from blood, taken in a trial of the OX40 agonist ivuxolimab. This sequence joins TRBV29-1 and TRBJ1-1, with D unresolved. The sequence was obtained from an adult with an advanced solid tumor such as melanoma, head and neck, liver or kidney cancer. CDR3 in DNA: TGCAGCGTACCTTCAGGAGTTGGCGAAGCTTTCTTT. Its translation: CSVPSGVGEAFF.